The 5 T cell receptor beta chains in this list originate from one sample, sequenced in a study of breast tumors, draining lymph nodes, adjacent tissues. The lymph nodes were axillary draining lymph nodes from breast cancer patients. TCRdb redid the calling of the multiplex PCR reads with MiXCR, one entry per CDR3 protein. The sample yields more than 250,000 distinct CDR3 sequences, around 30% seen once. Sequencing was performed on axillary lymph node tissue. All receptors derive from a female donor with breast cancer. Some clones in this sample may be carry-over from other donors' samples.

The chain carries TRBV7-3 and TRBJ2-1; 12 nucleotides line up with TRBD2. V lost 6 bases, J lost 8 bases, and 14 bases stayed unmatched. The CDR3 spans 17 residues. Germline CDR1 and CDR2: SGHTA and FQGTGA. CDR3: CASSLPTGTSGSYEQFF. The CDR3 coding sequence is TGTGCCAGCAGTTTACCCACCGGGACTAGCGGGTCTTATGAGCAGTTCTTC.

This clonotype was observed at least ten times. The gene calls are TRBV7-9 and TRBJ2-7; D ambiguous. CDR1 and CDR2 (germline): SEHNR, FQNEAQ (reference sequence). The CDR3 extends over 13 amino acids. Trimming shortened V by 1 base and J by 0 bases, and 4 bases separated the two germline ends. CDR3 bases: TGTGCCAGCAGCTTAGGGGACTCCTACGAGCAGTACTTC. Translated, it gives CASSLGDSYEQYF.

DNA for the CDR3: TGTGCCACCAGACTAGCGGATGAGCCTGGGGCCAACGTCCTGACTTTC. Translating gives CATRLADEPGANVLTF. V gene TRBV24-1 combines with J gene TRBJ2-6, with 8 bases identical to TRBD2. After removal of 7 bases from V and 2 bases from J, the junction contained 6 bases not matched to a gene. CDR1 is KGHDR, CDR2 SFDVKD, per germline. The CDR3 has 16 residues.

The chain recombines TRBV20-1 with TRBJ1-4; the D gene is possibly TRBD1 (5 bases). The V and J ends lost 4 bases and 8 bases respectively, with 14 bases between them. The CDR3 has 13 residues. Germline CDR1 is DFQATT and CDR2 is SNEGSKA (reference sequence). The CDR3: CSATEGRWEKLFF. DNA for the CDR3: TGCAGTGCTACGGAGGGGCGATGGGAAAAACTGTTTTTT.

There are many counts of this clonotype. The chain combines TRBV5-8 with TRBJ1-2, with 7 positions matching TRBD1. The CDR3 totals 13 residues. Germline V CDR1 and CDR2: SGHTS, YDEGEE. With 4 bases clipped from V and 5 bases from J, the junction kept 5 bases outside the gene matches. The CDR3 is CASSLGQLYGYTF. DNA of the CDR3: TGTGCCAGCAGCCTGGGACAGCTTTATGGCTACACCTTC.